This record looks at one T cell receptor beta chain sequence and its context. Its antigen is undetermined. The record originates from a study of shared clonotypes between healthy human individuals. About the research overall: The donor pool was made up of a couple of women and three men aged 18 to 49. CD4 naive and CD4 memory each took three plates per donor, while CD8 naive took two and CD8 memory one.

Whole-study findings and limits: Rarefaction exposed incomplete sorted-subset sequencing despite large depth. Four donors shared 4.5% to 6.5% of their naive CD4 clonotypes.

The repertoire was sequenced with immunoSEQ multiplex PCR; TCRdb's copy has only in-frame clones and lacks some. In the table there are a few million clones, about 92% of which are singletons. This TCR came from a man between 18 and 35 years old in good health. Some clones in this sample may be carry-over from other donors' samples. Sequencing used naive CD4+ T cells from PBMCs. Subset reported: CD45RA+ positively selected.

The CDR3, as DNA: TGTGCCAGCATCCCGAACCACCTGAACACTGAAGCTTTCTTT. Translating it yields CASIPNHLNTEAFF. V is TRBV5-4 and J is TRBJ1-1, with D uncertain. CDR1 and CDR2 (germline): SGHNT, YYREEE (reference sequence). The CDR3 has 14 residues. Trimming left V 6 bases short and J 0 bases short, with 12 bases between.